This T cell receptor (beta chain) was sequenced during a study of blood T cells in healthy people across ages. Using a J-beta primer mix together with a sample-barcoded 5' primer, a second PCR was run for about 6 to 11 cycles. Via MiXCR, TCRdb re-called the 5' RACE reads, giving one row per CDR3 protein. The sample lists hundreds of thousands of distinct CDR3 sequences, 45% to 50% occurring once. With 1 base clipped from V and 4 bases from J, the junction kept 10 bases outside the gene matches. CDR1 is SGHRS and CDR2 is YFSETQ in the germline V gene. There are 16 residues in the CDR3. This clonotype has just a few counts.

The sample comprised blood. This sequence originates from a woman aged 55-69 years in good health. The V gene is TRBV5-1, the J gene TRBJ1-1; TRBD1 agrees at 7 bases. CDR3 protein: CASSLRGAGGGTEAFF. CDR3 sequence (DNA): TGCGCCAGCAGCTTGAGAGGGGCAGGGGGTGGCACTGAAGCTTTCTTT.